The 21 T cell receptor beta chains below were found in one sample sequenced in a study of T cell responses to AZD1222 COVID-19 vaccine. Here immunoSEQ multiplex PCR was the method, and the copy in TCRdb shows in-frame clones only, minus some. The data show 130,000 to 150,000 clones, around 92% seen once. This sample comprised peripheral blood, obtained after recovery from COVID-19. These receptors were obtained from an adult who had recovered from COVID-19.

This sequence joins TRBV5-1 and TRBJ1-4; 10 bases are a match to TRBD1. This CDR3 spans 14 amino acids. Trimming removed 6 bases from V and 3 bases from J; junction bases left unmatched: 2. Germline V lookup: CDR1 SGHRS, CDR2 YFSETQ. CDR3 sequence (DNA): TGCGCCAGCACCGGGACAGGGGCTAATGAAAAACTGTTTTTT. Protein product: CASTGTGANEKLFF.

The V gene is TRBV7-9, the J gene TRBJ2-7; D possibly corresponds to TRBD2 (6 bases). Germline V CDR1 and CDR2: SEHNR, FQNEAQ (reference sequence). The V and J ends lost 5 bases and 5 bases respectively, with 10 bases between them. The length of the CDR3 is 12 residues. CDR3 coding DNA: TGTGCCAGCAGCGCGGCGGGGAACGAGCAGTACTTC. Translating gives CASSAAGNEQYF.

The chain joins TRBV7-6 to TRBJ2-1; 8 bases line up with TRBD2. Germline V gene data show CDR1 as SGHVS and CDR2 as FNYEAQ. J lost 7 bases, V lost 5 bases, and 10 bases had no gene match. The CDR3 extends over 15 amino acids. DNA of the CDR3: TGTGCCAGCAGCCTAGGAACGGGAGGGCGGAATGAGCAGTTCTTC. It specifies CASSLGTGGRNEQFF.

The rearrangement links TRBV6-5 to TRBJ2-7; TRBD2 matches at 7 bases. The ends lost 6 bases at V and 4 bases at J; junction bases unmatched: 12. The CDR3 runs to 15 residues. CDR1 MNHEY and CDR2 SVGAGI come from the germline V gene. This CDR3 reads CASSETSSGVYEQYF. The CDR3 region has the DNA TGTGCCAGCAGCGAGACTTCTAGCGGAGTTTACGAGCAGTACTTC.

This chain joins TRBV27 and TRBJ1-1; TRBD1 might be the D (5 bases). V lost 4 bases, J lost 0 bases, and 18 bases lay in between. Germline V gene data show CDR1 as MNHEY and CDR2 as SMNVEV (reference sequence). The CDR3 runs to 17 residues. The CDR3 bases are TGTGCCAGCAGTTCGGCCCCCTCGGGGCTCTTGAACACTGAAGCTTTCTTT. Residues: CASSSAPSGLLNTEAFF.

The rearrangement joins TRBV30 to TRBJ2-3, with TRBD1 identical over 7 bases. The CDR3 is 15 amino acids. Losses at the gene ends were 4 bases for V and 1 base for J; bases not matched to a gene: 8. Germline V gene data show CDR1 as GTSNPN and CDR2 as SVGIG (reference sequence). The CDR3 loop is CAWNSGGRGTDTQYF. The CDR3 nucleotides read TGTGCCTGGAATTCAGGGGGTCGGGGCACAGATACGCAGTATTTT. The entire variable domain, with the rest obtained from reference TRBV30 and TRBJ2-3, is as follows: SQTIHQWPATLVQPVGSPLSLECTVEGTSNPNLYWYRQAAGRGLQLLFYSVGIGQISSEVPQNLSASRPQDRQFILSSKKLLLSDSGFYLCAWNSGGRGTDTQYFGPGTRLTVL.

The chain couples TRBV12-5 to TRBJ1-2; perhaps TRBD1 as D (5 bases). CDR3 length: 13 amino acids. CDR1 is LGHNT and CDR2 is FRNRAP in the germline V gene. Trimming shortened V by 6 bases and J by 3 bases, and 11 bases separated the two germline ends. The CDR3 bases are TGTGCTAGTGGGCGGAAAGGGGACTATGGCTACACCTTC. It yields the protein CASGRKGDYGYTF.

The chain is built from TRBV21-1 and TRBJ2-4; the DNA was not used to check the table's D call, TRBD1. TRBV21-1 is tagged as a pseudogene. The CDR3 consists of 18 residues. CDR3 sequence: CASSPPGGTEEHKNIQYF. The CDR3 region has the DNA TGTGCCAGCAGCCCGCCAGGGGGGACAGAGGAACACAAAAACATTCAGTACTTC.

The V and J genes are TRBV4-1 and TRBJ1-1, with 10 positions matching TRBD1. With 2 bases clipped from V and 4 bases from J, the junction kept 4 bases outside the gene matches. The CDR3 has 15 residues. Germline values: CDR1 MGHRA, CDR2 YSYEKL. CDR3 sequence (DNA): TGCGCCAGCAGCCAAATTCGGACAGGGGGCACTGAAGCTTTCTTT. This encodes CASSQIRTGGTEAFF.

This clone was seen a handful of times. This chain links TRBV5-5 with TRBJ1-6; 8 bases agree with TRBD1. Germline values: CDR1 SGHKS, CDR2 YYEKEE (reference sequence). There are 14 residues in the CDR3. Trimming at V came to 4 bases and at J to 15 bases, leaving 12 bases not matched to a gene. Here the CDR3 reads CASSQGTGARHLHF. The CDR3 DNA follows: TGTGCCAGCAGCCAAGGGACAGGCGCGCGTCACCTCCACTTT.

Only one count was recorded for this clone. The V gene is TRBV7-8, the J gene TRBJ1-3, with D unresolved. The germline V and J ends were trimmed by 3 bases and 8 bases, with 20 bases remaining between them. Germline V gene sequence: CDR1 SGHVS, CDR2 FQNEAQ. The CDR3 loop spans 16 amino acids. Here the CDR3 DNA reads TGTGCCAGCAGCTTCCGGACCCGGTATATGGAGGACACCATATATTTT. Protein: CASSFRTRYMEDTIYF.

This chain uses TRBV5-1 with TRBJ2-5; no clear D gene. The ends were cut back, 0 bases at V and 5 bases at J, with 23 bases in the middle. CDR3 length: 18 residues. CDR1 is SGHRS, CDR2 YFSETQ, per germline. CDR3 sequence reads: CASSLGPASVLWQETQYF. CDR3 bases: TGCGCCAGCAGCTTGGGTCCTGCGAGCGTACTCTGGCAGGAGACCCAGTACTTC.

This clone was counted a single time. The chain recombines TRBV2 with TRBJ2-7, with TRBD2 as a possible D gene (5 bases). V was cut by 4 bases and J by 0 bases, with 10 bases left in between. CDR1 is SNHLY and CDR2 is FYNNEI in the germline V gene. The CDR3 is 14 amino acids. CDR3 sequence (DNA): TGTGCCAGCAGTGTCGGTAGCGCCTCCTACGAGCAGTACTTC. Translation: CASSVGSASYEQYF.

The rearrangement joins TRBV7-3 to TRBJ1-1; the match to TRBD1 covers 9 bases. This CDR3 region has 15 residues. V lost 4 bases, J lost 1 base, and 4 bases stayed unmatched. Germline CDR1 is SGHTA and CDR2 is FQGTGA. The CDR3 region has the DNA TGTGCCAGCAGCTCAGGGACAGGGAGGAACACTGAAGCTTTCTTT. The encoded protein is CASSSGTGRNTEAFF. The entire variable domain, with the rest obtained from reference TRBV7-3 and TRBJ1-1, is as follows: GAGVSQTPSNKVTEKGKYVELRCDPISGHTALYWYRQSLGQGPEFLIYFQGTGAADDSGLPNDRFFAVRPEGSVSTLKIQRTERGDSAVYLCASSSGTGRNTEAFFGQGTRLTVV.

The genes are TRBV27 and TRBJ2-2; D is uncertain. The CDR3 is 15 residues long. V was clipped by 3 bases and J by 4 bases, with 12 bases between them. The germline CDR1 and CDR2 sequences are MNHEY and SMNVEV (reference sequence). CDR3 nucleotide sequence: TGTGCCAGCAGTTTCACGGCCGCCGGCACCGGGGAGCTGTTTTTT. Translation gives CASSFTAAGTGELFF.

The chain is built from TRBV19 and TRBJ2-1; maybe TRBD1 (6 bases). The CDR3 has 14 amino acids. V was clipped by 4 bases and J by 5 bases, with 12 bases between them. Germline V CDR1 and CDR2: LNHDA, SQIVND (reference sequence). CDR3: CASSRQVNNNEQFF. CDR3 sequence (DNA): TGTGCCAGTAGTAGACAGGTCAATAACAATGAGCAGTTCTTC.

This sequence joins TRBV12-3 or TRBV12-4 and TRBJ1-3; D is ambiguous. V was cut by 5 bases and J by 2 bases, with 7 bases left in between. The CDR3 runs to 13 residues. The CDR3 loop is CASSPQPGNTIYF. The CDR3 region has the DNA TGTGCCAGCAGTCCCCAGCCTGGAAACACCATATATTTT.

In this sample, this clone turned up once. CDR3 DNA sequence: TGTGCCAGCCGGGGAGGCGTGGGCTACACCTTC. Its translation: CASRGGVGYTF. V usage is TRBV2 and J usage is TRBJ1-2, with no clear D. The CDR3 consists of 11 residues. With 8 bases removed from V and 8 bases from J, the gap between germline ends came to 12 bases. CDR1 is SNHLY and CDR2 is FYNNEI in the germline V gene.

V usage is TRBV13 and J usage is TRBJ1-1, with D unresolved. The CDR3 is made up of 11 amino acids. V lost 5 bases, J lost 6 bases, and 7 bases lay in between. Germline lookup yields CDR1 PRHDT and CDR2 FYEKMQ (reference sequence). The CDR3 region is CASSQAAEAFF. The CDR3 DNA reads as TGTGCCAGCAGCCAAGCAGCTGAAGCTTTCTTT.

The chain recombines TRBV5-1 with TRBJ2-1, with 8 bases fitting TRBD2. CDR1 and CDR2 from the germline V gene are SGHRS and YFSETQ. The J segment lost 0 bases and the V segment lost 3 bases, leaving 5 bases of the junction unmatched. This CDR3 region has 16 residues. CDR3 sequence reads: CASSSTGTSSYNEQFF. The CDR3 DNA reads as TGCGCCAGCAGCTCAACCGGGACTAGCTCCTACAATGAGCAGTTCTTC.

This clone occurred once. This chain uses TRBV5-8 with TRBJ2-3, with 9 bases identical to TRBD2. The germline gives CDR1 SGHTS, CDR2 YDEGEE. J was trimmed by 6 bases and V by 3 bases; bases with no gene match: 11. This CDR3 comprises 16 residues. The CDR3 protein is CASSSDVAGGSDTQYF. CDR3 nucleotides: TGTGCCAGCAGCTCGGACGTGGCGGGAGGGTCTGATACGCAGTATTTT. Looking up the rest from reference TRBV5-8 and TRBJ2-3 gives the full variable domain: EAGVTQSPTHLIKTRGQQATLRCSPISGHTSVYWYQQALGLGLQFLLWYDEGEERNRGNFPPRFSGRQFPNYSSELNVNALELEDSALYLCASSSDVAGGSDTQYFGPGTRLTVL.